This TCR beta chain was retrieved from a study of T cells in tuberculosis. Assay used: immunoSEQ multiplex PCR; TCRdb lists only in-frame clones, some missing. Here the sample spans about 59,000 clones, approximately 80% being singletons. Cells were sorted from thawed PBMC rested overnight and stained with GMM-loaded CD1B tetramer, viability dye and anti-CD3. The CD1B tetramers carried C32 glucose monomycolate purified from Rhodococcus equi. V dropped 1 base and J dropped 4 bases, with 11 bases sitting between them. In germline, CDR1 is SGHTA, CDR2 FQGTGA. The CDR3 has 15 residues. Sequencing was carried out using CD1b-GMM tetramer-negative cells sorted from PBMCs. The chain has TRBV7-3 and TRBJ1-3; D gene unclear. The origin of this receptor is an adult woman with latent tuberculosis. The CDR3 DNA sequence: TGTGCCAGCAGCTTAAACCCGGGTAACGGAAACACCATATATTTT. Protein: CASSLNPGNGNTIYF.